The present TCR beta chain was sequenced within a study of shared clonotypes between healthy human individuals (dated by TCRdb to 2020 to 2021). With regard to the full study: The cohort included a few men and a couple of women between 18 and 49 years of age. To estimate repertoire size and how much clonotype sharing occurs between individuals, the study deeply sequenced the blood TCR repertoires of about 5 healthy adults. To increase sequencing depth and limit assay-specific biases, different laboratories used diverse techniques to prepare libraries and sequence TCR repertoires. Between about 0.8 and 9 billion PBMCs per donor were obtained by leukapheresis.

Comments on this clone: It lacks a known antigen. Base qualities were left out, and no much larger clone turns up one base away.

Summary of the overall study and its limitations: Because the study included only a small number of donors, the genetic and exposure-history diversity represented was limited. Sampling was limited to blood, and TCR repertoires in tissue likely differ from TCR repertoires in blood. Pairwise subsampling indicated that sequencing depth was expected to affect the degree of clonotype sharing among donors.

Trimming at the junction amounts to 6 bases on V and 3 bases on J, and the germline ends lie 18 bases apart. The CDR3 covers 16 residues, taking in both the cysteine and the phenylalanine. Only the CDR3 DNA stays, 48 bases, in frame from base 1. The CDR1 and CDR2 encoded by the germline V gene are KGHSH and LQKENI. The donors were healthy, HIV-negative adults with no recently reported acute infections or vaccinations. All donors were Caucasian adults living in Nashville, Tennessee, USA. For unsorted samples, some 100 million PBMCs were counted, and genomic DNA was extracted using the QIAamp DNA Blood Mini kit. Blood was obtained by leukapheresis, after which PBMCs were separated by Ficoll-Histopaque density gradient centrifugation and cryopreserved in liquid nitrogen vapor phase. Using the deep immunoSEQ assay, TCR CDR3 regions were amplified from genomic DNA by multiplex PCR. Extracted genomic DNA from each cell subset was spread evenly across all wells of several immunoSEQ 96-well plates, with each plate serving as a replicate. For unsorted PBMC, 300 ng genomic DNA, equal to 30,000 or so T cell genomes, was loaded into each replicate PCR. Unsorted PBMC genomic DNA was sequenced across ten immunoSEQ deep assay plates. The purified libraries were quantified using a Qubit 3.0 fluorometer, sized with a Bioanalyzer 2100, and then quantified again using the KAPA Library Quantification kit. Each immunoSEQ 96-well plate was sequenced on its own single-read 150-cycle Illumina NextSeq 550 flow cell. As for the authors' bioinformatics: Because only junctional sequences without quality scores were contained in the immunoSEQ output, filtering matching that applied to full-length reads could not be performed. To assign V/J genes and CDR3, sequences were annotated using PyIR, a Python wrapper for IgBLAST v1.9, with IMGT germline references. Any read was removed if the V/J assignment was weak (E-value above 1e-6), the CDR3 was missing, or the read contained stop codons, out-of-frame junctions, or ambiguous translated residues. V3J clonotypes were defined as sequences sharing the same inferred V gene, J gene, and CDR3 amino acid sequence. Percentage overlap between repertoires was calculated by dividing the number of shared unique clonotypes by the size of the smaller repertoire. Richness of each repertoire was evaluated using RTK rarefaction, the Chao1 estimator, and Recon v2.1 estimates of unobserved clonotypes. TCRdb retrieved this table from immuneACCESS and kept in-frame rearrangements only. Not all clones are present; in checked studies, unresolved V genes account for under half, and no reason is known for the remainder. The DNA gave D and trimming, while V, J and clone size come from that table. Counted in this sample were approximately 500,000 clones; approximately 80% of them appeared once. 12% of the sample rests with the top ten.

The receptor comes from a woman in her 40s in good health. Some clones in this sample may be carry-over from other donors' samples. The receptor chain draws on TRBV18 and TRBJ1-5, with TRBD1 as a weak D call on 5 bases. Sequenced: PBMCs. Here the CDR3 is given as CASSLGTPVDNQPQHF. The base sequence is TGTGCCAGCTCGCTTGGGACCCCGGTGGACAATCAGCCCCAGCATTTT.